These T cell receptor beta chains were read from a single sample in a study of blood T cell repertoires in COVID-19. Sequencing was performed with immunoSEQ multiplex PCR; in TCRdb, only in-frame clones are kept and a portion is missing. Here the sample spans about 63,000 clones, around 84% being singletons. The sequencing sample was made of peripheral blood. The receptors were gathered from a human donor in a cohort sampled during active COVID-19. Both conserved end residues are part of each CDR3. D genes are given only for firm matches. Clone sizes are given selectively: once, few, many, or a class where the clone is expanded.

D gene,clone size,J gene,V gene,CDR3 DNA,CDR3 protein
-,-,TRBJ2-3,TRBV19,TGTGCCAGTAGTACACAGGGAGTGGGTATCACAGATACGCAGTATTTT,CASSTQGVGITDTQYF
TRBD1,-,TRBJ2-7,TRBV2,TGTGCCACCTCGACCGGGACAGGGGCCTACGAGCAGTACTTC,CATSTGTGAYEQYF
TRBD2,few,TRBJ2-4,TRBV7-9,TGTGCCAGCAGCTCGGGAGGAGTTATAGCCAAAAACATTCAGTACTTC,CASSSGGVIAKNIQYF
-,-,TRBJ2-7,TRBV5-6,TGTGCCAGCAGCTTGCCGCGAGGAGGGGCAGGCTCCTACGAGCAGTACTTC,CASSLPRGGAGSYEQYF
-,-,TRBJ1-5,TRBV7-9,TGTGCCAGCAGCATAAGCAATCAGCCCCAGCATTTT,CASSISNQPQHF
TRBD2,few,TRBJ2-3,TRBV7-2,TGTGCCAGCAGGGATTATAGCGGGAGGACAGATACGCAGTATTTT,CASRDYSGRTDTQYF
TRBD1,few,TRBJ2-7,TRBV27,TGTGCCAGCAGCCCGACCGGGACAGGCACCTACGAGCAGTACTTC,CASSPTGTGTYEQYF
TRBD1,-,TRBJ2-1,TRBV5-4,TGTGCCAGCAGCTGGACAGGGACTGAGCAGTTCTTC,CASSWTGTEQFF
-,-,TRBJ2-7,TRBV15,TGTGCCACCAGCGGCAGGGGTCGCAACGAGCAGTACTTC,CATSGRGRNEQYF
TRBD2,-,TRBJ2-7,TRBV4-2,TGTGCCAGCAGCCAAGGGGTGACTAGCGGGGGGGTTCGGAACGAGCAGTACTTC,CASSQGVTSGGVRNEQYF